One sample yielded the 16 T cell receptor beta chains listed below, sequenced in a study of blood T cells in healthy people across ages. Combining a sample-barcoded 5' primer with a J-beta primer mix, a second PCR ran for roughly 7 to 12 cycles. Each CDR3 protein is one row after TCRdb ran MiXCR on the 5' RACE reads. The repertoire has about 580,000 distinct CDR3 sequences, 40% to 55% of them found once; the top ten carry approximately 23%. Sequencing was performed on blood. These receptors came from an elderly man in good health.

In DNA form, the CDR3 reads TGCAGCGCCGAACCCCCTCGACGGGAGACCCAGTACTTC. Its protein is CSAEPPRRETQYF. The chain combines TRBV29-1 with TRBJ2-5; D is unresolved. The CDR3 covers 13 residues. CDR1 is SQVTM, CDR2 ANQGSEA, per germline. Between the trimmed V and J ends, which lost 7 bases and 5 bases, there was a span of 17 bases.

The chain carries TRBV6-5 and TRBJ1-5; 9 positions match TRBD1. The germline V gene has CDR1 MNHEY and CDR2 SVGAGI. With V trimmed by 0 bases and J by 7 bases, 4 bases remained unmatched. The CDR3 consists of 15 residues. The CDR3 DNA is TGTGCCAGCAGTTACTCCTGGACAGGGGAACAGCCCCAGCATTTT. Encoded protein: CASSYSWTGEQPQHF.

This clonotype was seen more than once but under ten times. V gene TRBV7-3 combines with J gene TRBJ2-6; the match to TRBD2 covers 8 bases. Unmatched junction bases numbered 7, after V lost 1 base and J lost 2 bases. This CDR3 has 18 residues. Germline V lookup: CDR1 SGHTA, CDR2 FQGTGA. Written as DNA, the CDR3 is TGTGCCAGCAGCTTAAAGCGGCGGGAGGAAGCTGGGGCCAACGTCCTGACTTTC. Protein: CASSLKRREEAGANVLTF.

The table lists this clonotype with many counts. This chain links TRBV6-6 with TRBJ1-2; D not resolved. The CDR3 totals 13 residues. Trimming shortened V by 2 bases and J by 2 bases, and 6 bases separated the two germline ends. Per the germline V gene, CDR1 is MNHNY and CDR2 is SVGAGI (reference sequence). CDR3 sequence reads: CASSYEGNYGYTF. In nucleotides, the CDR3 is TGTGCCAGCAGTTACGAGGGCAACTATGGCTACACCTTC.

This clonotype appeared a few times. The rearrangement links TRBV6-2 or TRBV6-3 to TRBJ1-6; D possibly corresponds to TRBD1 (6 bases). V was pared by 0 bases and J by 5 bases, with 14 bases between. Per germline, CDR1 MNHEY and CDR2 SVGEGT. The length of the CDR3 is 17 residues. The chain's CDR3 is CASSYSKGGTNNSPLHF. The CDR3, as DNA: TGTGCCAGCAGTTACTCGAAAGGGGGAACGAATAATTCACCCCTCCACTTT.

The chain employs TRBV10-3 and TRBJ2-7; 11 nucleotides line up with TRBD2. Germline CDR1 and CDR2: ENHRY and SYGVKD. V dropped 0 bases and J dropped 7; count of bases not matched to a gene: 14. CDR3 length: 18 residues. The CDR3 nucleotides are TGTGCCATCAGTGAGTCCGAGCAGCCGGGACTAGCGGCCAATGAGCAGTACTTC. It is translated as CAISESEQPGLAANEQYF.

Only a few counts were recorded for this clonotype. The chain links TRBV6-2 or TRBV6-3 to TRBJ2-1; 8 nucleotides agree with TRBD2. This CDR3 comprises 17 residues. V was pared by 4 bases and J by 0 bases, with 8 bases of the junction left unmatched. Germline CDR1 MNHEY, CDR2 SVGEGT. The CDR3 DNA reads as TGTGCCAGCAGTTTCTCACTAGCGGATCCCTCCTACAATGAGCAGTTCTTC. Protein: CASSFSLADPSYNEQFF.

The chain links TRBV6-5 to TRBJ1-5; D unresolved. The length of the CDR3 is 13 residues. The V and J ends lost 4 bases and 3 bases respectively, with 7 bases between them. Germline CDR1 reads MNHEY; CDR2 reads SVGAGI. Here the CDR3 DNA reads TGTGCCAGCAGTTTATATCTCAATCAGCCCCAGCATTTT. Residues: CASSLYLNQPQHF.

Remarks on this clonotype: The junction differs from germline at one of its ends, possibly a read error. The chain combines TRBV25-1 with TRBJ1-6; D possibly corresponds to TRBD1 (5 bases). Germline loops: CDR1 MGHDK, CDR2 SYGVNS. This CDR3 has 14 residues. CDR3 amino acids: CASRGTDYNSPLHF. The CDR3 DNA sequence: TGTGCCAGCAGGGGGACCGATTATAATTCGCCCCTCCACTTT.

This clonotype has at least ten counts. V and J are TRBV6-5 and TRBJ2-3, with D tentatively TRBD1 (6 bases). CDR3 length: 14 residues. Germline V gene data show CDR1 as MNHEY and CDR2 as SVGAGI. With 4 bases removed from V and 5 bases from J, the gap between germline ends came to 13 bases. DNA of the CDR3: TGTGCCAGCAGTTCCCAGGGGTGGGAAGATACGCAGTATTTT. This sequence encodes CASSSQGWEDTQYF.

The count of this clonotype is one. The genes are TRBV21-1 and TRBJ2-5; the D segment call TRBD1 is taken from the table without a DNA check. TRBV21-1 is designated a pseudogene. The CDR3 spans 17 residues. The CDR3 region has the DNA TGTGCCAGCAGCAAAAACCGGGCAGCGGGGGAACAAGAGACCCAGTACTTC. It translates to CASSKNRAAGEQETQYF.

This clonotype has at least ten counts. This chain joins TRBV6-6 and TRBJ1-1; 7 nucleotides match TRBD1. V was clipped by 2 bases and J by 0 bases; unmatched bases: 9. This CDR3 has 17 residues. CDR1 MNHNY and CDR2 SVGAGI come from the germline V gene (reference sequence). The CDR3 DNA follows: TGTGCCAGCAGTTACGGGGGACAGAAGATTATGAACACTGAAGCTTTCTTT. It encodes CASSYGGQKIMNTEAFF.

This clonotype has only a few counts. This chain uses TRBV7-9 with TRBJ2-7; the D is unclear. The CDR3 length is 13 residues. Germline CDR1 reads SEHNR; CDR2 reads FQNEAQ (reference sequence). Trimming removed 4 bases at V and 0 bases at J, with 7 bases between. The CDR3 DNA is TGTGCCAGCAGCTCCGTGCGCTCCTACGAGCAGTACTTC. This codes for CASSSVRSYEQYF.

The chain employs TRBV6-6 and TRBJ2-1, with TRBD1 matching 7 bases. CDR3 size: 13 residues. Per germline, CDR1 MNHNY and CDR2 SVGAGI (reference sequence). V gave up 2 bases and J gave up 10 bases; unmatched junction bases: 5. The CDR3 here is CASSYQGQKEQFF. The DNA of the CDR3 is TGTGCCAGCAGTTACCAGGGACAGAAGGAGCAGTTCTTC.

The chain is built from TRBV7-2 and TRBJ1-3; D is unclear. CDR3 length: 14 residues. Germline CDR1 SGHTA, CDR2 FQGNSA. Trimming removed 1 base from V and 2 bases from J, with 6 bases in between. CDR3 in amino acids: CASSLDGAGNTIYF. CDR3 DNA sequence: TGTGCCAGCAGCTTAGACGGGGCTGGAAACACCATATATTTT.

The table lists this clonotype with a few counts. The V gene is TRBV5-1, the J gene TRBJ2-1, with D perhaps being TRBD1 or TRBD2 (5 bases each). Germline V gene data show CDR1 as SGHRS and CDR2 as YFSETQ. V dropped 4 bases and J dropped 2 bases, with 16 bases sitting between them. The CDR3 spans 16 residues. Here the CDR3 reads CASSGAGTLTYNEQFF. The CDR3 DNA is TGCGCCAGCAGCGGGGCCGGGACCCTAACCTACAATGAGCAGTTCTTC.